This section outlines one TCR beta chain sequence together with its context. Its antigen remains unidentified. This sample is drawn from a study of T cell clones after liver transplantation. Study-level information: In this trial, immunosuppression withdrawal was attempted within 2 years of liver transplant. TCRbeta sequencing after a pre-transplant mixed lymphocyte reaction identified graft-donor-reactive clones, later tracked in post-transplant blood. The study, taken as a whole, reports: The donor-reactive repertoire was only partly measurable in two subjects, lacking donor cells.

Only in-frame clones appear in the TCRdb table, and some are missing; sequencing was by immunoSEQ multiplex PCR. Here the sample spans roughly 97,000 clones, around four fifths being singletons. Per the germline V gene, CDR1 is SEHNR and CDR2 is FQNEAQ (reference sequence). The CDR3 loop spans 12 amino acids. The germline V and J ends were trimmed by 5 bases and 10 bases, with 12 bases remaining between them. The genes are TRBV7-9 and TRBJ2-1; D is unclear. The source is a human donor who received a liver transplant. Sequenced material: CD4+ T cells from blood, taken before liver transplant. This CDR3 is CASSPTAFEQFF. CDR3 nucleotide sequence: TGTGCCAGCAGCCCGACGGCGTTCGAGCAGTTCTTC. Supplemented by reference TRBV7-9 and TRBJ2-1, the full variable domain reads DTGVSQNPRHKITKRGQNVTFRCDPISEHNRLYWYRQTLGQGPEFLTYFQNEAQLEKSRLLSDRFSAERPKGSFSTLEIQRTEQGDSAMYLCASSPTAFEQFFGPGTRLTVL.